Below, 6 T cell receptor beta chains from the same sample are listed, as sequenced in a study of OX40 agonist ivuxolimab in advanced cancers. The protocol used for the library was the immunoSEQ multiplex PCR assay. In its TCRdb copy, this immuneACCESS table keeps in-frame sequences only and misses some clones. Where compared with another copy, unresolved V genes explain less than half of these, and the others have no known cause. This sample gives around 56,000 clones in total; roughly 88% of them show up just once. The ten largest clonotypes hold around 10% of the sample. Here the sequenced sample was CD4+ or CD8+ T cells sorted from blood, taken in a trial of the OX40 agonist ivuxolimab. The receptors stem from an adult with an advanced solid tumor such as melanoma, head and neck, liver or kidney cancer.

V usage is TRBV7-9 and J usage is TRBJ1-4; D remains ambiguous. Germline CDR1 reads SEHNR; CDR2 reads FQNEAQ (reference sequence). V was cut by 4 bases and J by 0 bases, with 18 bases left in between. The CDR3 has 18 amino acids. CDR3 sequence: CASSSLYQSMTTNEKLFF. CDR3 sequence (DNA): TGTGCCAGCAGCTCCCTCTACCAGTCCATGACAACTAATGAAAAACTGTTTTTT.

The V call is TRBV6-5, the J call TRBJ2-5, with TRBD2 identical over 9 bases. The junction had 8 bases not matched to a gene; V was cut back by 1 base and J by 5 bases. Germline V CDR1 and CDR2: MNHEY, SVGAGI. This CDR3 has 16 residues. The CDR3 spells CASSYLEAGGRETQYF. The CDR3 bases are TGTGCCAGCAGTTACTTGGAGGCGGGAGGGCGCGAGACCCAGTACTTC.

The chain uses TRBV5-1 and TRBJ1-1, with D possibly being TRBD1 (5 bases). The CDR3 has 14 amino acids. The V end lost 0 bases, the J end lost 0 bases, and 6 bases lay between the germline ends. CDR1 and CDR2 from the germline V gene are SGHRS and YFSETQ. The chain's CDR3 is CASSLGQMNTEAFF. The CDR3 DNA sequence: TGCGCCAGCAGCTTGGGACAGATGAACACTGAAGCTTTCTTT.

This chain links TRBV28 with TRBJ2-2, with D uncertain. The V end lost 5 bases, the J end lost 4 bases, and 11 bases lay between the germline ends. CDR1 and CDR2 from the germline V gene are MDHEN and SYDVKM. CDR3 length equals 14 residues. The CDR3 loop is CASSLRVTTGELFF. As DNA, the CDR3 is TGTGCCAGCAGTCTCCGCGTAACCACCGGGGAGCTGTTTTTT.

V and J are TRBV4-1 and TRBJ2-1, with 10 bases fitting TRBD2. CDR3 length: 17 residues. V lost 4 bases, J lost 6 bases, and 12 bases stayed unmatched. Germline loops: CDR1 MGHRA, CDR2 YSYEKL. The CDR3 coding sequence is TGCGCCAGCAGCCGGAGGGTAGCGGGAGGACCTACCAATGAGCAGTTCTTC. Amino acid sequence: CASSRRVAGGPTNEQFF.

This chain uses TRBV11-2 with TRBJ2-7; D unclear. The CDR3 is 11 residues long. V was shortened by 1 base and J by 6 bases, with 4 bases between the two germline ends. Per germline, CDR1 SGHAT and CDR2 FQNNGV. This chain's CDR3 is CASSLAAEQYV. Written as DNA, the CDR3 is TGTGCCAGCAGCTTAGCGGCCGAGCAGTACGTC.